The rows below give T cell receptor beta chains drawn from one sample of a study of T-cell memory formation after mild COVID-19. One entry per CDR3 protein results from TCRdb running MiXCR on the 5' RACE reads. Here the sample spans approximately 240,000 distinct CDR3 sequences, approximately 16% being singletons. Sample: PBMCs or a T cell subset sorted from them (not recorded which). These receptors came from a man between 18 and 29 years old who had mild COVID-19 (a few samples of this study predate the infection). Cell type and time point are not known. CDR3s include the opening cysteine and the closing phenylalanine or tryptophan. Fields, in order: D gene, J gene, V gene, clone size, CDR3 DNA, CDR3 protein. D genes are given only for firm matches. Size is omitted from some rows. Given values are once, few, many or a class for expanded clones.

D: TRBD1
J: TRBJ2-7
V: TRBV30
size: .
DNA: TGTGCCTGGAGACAGACAGGGTACGAGCAGTACTTC
CDR3: CAWRQTGYEQYF

D: TRBD1
J: TRBJ1-1
V: TRBV10-3
size: many
DNA: TGTGCCATCAGTGAGCCGGGACAGGGGGGCACTGAAGCTTTCTTT
CDR3: CAISEPGQGGTEAFF

D: TRBD2
J: TRBJ2-2
V: TRBV6-5
size: .
DNA: TGTGCCAGCGGGTTTACTAGCGGGAACACCGGGGAGCTGTTTTTT
CDR3: CASGFTSGNTGELFF

D: .
J: TRBJ2-5
V: TRBV18
size: .
DNA: TGTGCCAGCTCACCGCTGACAGACCAAGAGACCCAGTACTTC
CDR3: CASSPLTDQETQYF

D: .
J: TRBJ2-1
V: TRBV7-2
size: few
DNA: TGTGCCAGCAGCTTCAGGGATTCCTACAATGAGCAGTTCTTC
CDR3: CASSFRDSYNEQFF

D: .
J: TRBJ2-3
V: TRBV11-1
size: .
DNA: TGTGCCAGCAGCTTAGATCGACCAGATACGCAGTATTTT
CDR3: CASSLDRPDTQYF

D: TRBD1
J: TRBJ1-2
V: TRBV10-2
size: few
DNA: TGCGCCAGCACTAACCCGGGACAGGCCTATGGCTACACCTTC
CDR3: CASTNPGQAYGYTF

D: .
J: TRBJ1-3
V: TRBV12-3/TRBV12-4
size: few
DNA: TGTGCCAGCACTAACGGTGGGCACTTTACTAGGCCTGGTGGAAACACCATATATTTT
CDR3: CASTNGGHFTRPGGNTIYF

D: .
J: TRBJ1-2
V: TRBV18
size: few
DNA: TGTGCCAGCTCCCCCACAGAAAACTATGGCTACACCTTC
CDR3: CASSPTENYGYTF

D: .
J: TRBJ1-3
V: TRBV18
size: .
DNA: TGTGCCAGCTCACCAACCACTCCAGGGATCTCTGGAAACACCATATATTTT
CDR3: CASSPTTPGISGNTIYF

D: .
J: TRBJ1-1
V: TRBV20-1
size: few
DNA: TGCAGTGCTTGGGGCGCGGAGAACACTGAAGCTTTCTTT
CDR3: CSAWGAENTEAFF

D: .
J: TRBJ1-6
V: TRBV5-1
size: .
DNA: TGCGCCAGCAAGCTCAGGTCTGCTCCCTCACCCCTCCACTTT
CDR3: CASKLRSAPSPLHF

D: .
J: TRBJ2-3
V: TRBV7-9
size: once
DNA: TGTGCCAGCAGCACCCGACAGGCCCTCGGCACAGATACGCAGTATTTT
CDR3: CASSTRQALGTDTQYF

D: TRBD1
J: TRBJ2-1
V: TRBV24-1
size: .
DNA: TGTGCCACCAGTGGGGACAGGTGGTCCTACAATGAGCAGTTCTTC
CDR3: CATSGDRWSYNEQFF

D: TRBD2
J: TRBJ2-3
V: TRBV5-1
size: few
DNA: TGCGCCAGCAGCTTACCGATGGGAGGGGGCACAGATACGCAGTATTTT
CDR3: CASSLPMGGGTDTQYF

D: .
J: TRBJ1-3
V: TRBV7-9
size: few
DNA: TGTGCCAGCAGCCCGGACGGGCCCCTCCAGGGAAACACCATATATTTT
CDR3: CASSPDGPLQGNTIYF

D: .
J: TRBJ1-1
V: TRBV29-1
size: .
DNA: TGCAGCGTTGAAGATCACAGTCTTGAAGCTTTCTTT
CDR3: CSVEDHSLEAFF

D: .
J: TRBJ2-1
V: TRBV28
size: few
DNA: TGTGCCAGCAGCTCCGGACCAGGGATACGGCCAAATGAGCAGTTCTTC
CDR3: CASSSGPGIRPNEQFF